Following are 24 T cell receptor beta chains from one sample sequenced in a study of shared clonotypes between healthy human individuals. Data came from immunoSEQ multiplex PCR; TCRdb stores just in-frame clones and leaves some out. The data contain about 2.4 million clones, over 85% of them seen just once; the ten biggest clones take up 0.11% to 0.15%. Material for sequencing was naive CD4+ T cells sorted from blood. The subset denotes: CD45RA+ positively selected. The receptors come from a man between 18 and 29 years old in good health.

The rearrangement uses TRBV11-2 and TRBJ2-7; TRBD2 might be the D (5 bases). V was pared by 5 bases and J by 4 bases, with 18 bases between. The CDR3 extends over 15 amino acids. Per the germline V gene, CDR1 is SGHAT and CDR2 is FQNNGV. CDR3 sequence (DNA): TGTGCCAGCAGCCGCTTAGGAGAGGGCAGGTACGAGCAGTACTTC. Translating it yields CASSRLGEGRYEQYF.

The chain combines TRBV18 with TRBJ1-4; 9 positions match TRBD1. This CDR3 has 13 residues. Per germline, CDR1 KGHSH and CDR2 LQKENI. With V trimmed by 6 bases and J by 7 bases, 3 bases remained unmatched. CDR3 protein: CASSTGGGEKLFF. CDR3 nucleotide sequence: TGTGCCAGCTCCACAGGGGGCGGTGAAAAACTGTTTTTT.

The chain is built from TRBV7-9 and TRBJ2-3; possible D gene TRBD1, 6 bases. Germline-derived CDR1 and CDR2 are SEHNR and FQNEAQ (reference sequence). CDR3 length: 15 amino acids. V lost 5 bases and J lost 2, with 14 bases in between. In DNA form, the CDR3 reads TGTGCCAGCAGCCCGGGACATACATACACAGATACGCAGTATTTT. Protein product: CASSPGHTYTDTQYF.

This clone showed up just once. One end of the junction varies from germline; a read error may be responsible. The chain links TRBV19 to TRBJ2-2, with 9 bases matching TRBD2. Germline V gene lookup returns CDR1 LNHDA and CDR2 SQIVND (reference sequence). The CDR3 is 14 amino acids. DNA of the CDR3: TGTGCCAGTAGTACTAGCGGGAACCCCGGGGAGCTGTTTTTT. Its protein product is CASSTSGNPGELFF. Drawing the rest from reference TRBV19 and TRBJ2-2, the complete variable domain is DGGITQSPKYLFRKEGQNVTLSCEQNLNHDAMYWYRQDPGQGLRLIYYSQIVNDFQKGDIAEGYSVSREKKESFPLTVTSAQKNPTAFYLCASSTSGNPGELFFGEGSRLTVL.

V is TRBV5-1 and J is TRBJ1-2, with 7 positions matching TRBD1. This CDR3 is built from 14 residues. Germline trimming cut 4 bases from V and 2 bases from J; bases unmatched to any gene: 5. The germline V gene has CDR1 SGHRS and CDR2 YFSETQ. The CDR3 spells CASSPRDRNYGYTF. The CDR3 nucleotides read TGCGCCAGCAGCCCTCGGGACAGAAACTATGGCTACACCTTC.

The rearrangement uses TRBV15 and TRBJ2-1; 11 nucleotides match TRBD2. The V segment lost 3 bases and the J segment 8 bases; nucleotides outside the gene matches: 9. The CDR3 spans 16 residues. Germline CDR1 reads LNHNV; CDR2 reads YYDKDF (reference sequence). Here the CDR3 DNA reads TGTGCCACCAGCAGGTGGGAAACTAGCGGGAGTGATGAGCAGTTCTTC. It translates to CATSRWETSGSDEQFF.

V gene TRBV5-6 combines with J gene TRBJ2-5; the D is unclear. The V end was cut by 0 bases, the J end by 3 bases, with 15 bases between. Germline V gene data show CDR1 as SGHDT and CDR2 as YYEEEE. The CDR3 loop spans 16 amino acids. As DNA, the CDR3 is TGTGCCAGCAGCTTGGCGATAGCTCCCAGGAAAGAGACCCAGTACTTC. As protein: CASSLAIAPRKETQYF.

The V call is TRBV5-4, the J call TRBJ2-7; D may be TRBD1 (6 bases). There are 13 residues in the CDR3. Trimming took 5 bases from V and 3 from J, leaving 12 bases between them. In germline, CDR1 is SGHNT, CDR2 YYREEE (reference sequence). CDR3 bases: TGTGCCAGCAGAAAACAGGGCGGCTACGAGCAGTACTTC. This translates into CASRKQGGYEQYF.

The DNA for the CDR3 is TGTGCCAGCAGCTTATTTGGTATGGGAGGGTCAGATACGCAGTATTTT. It encodes CASSLFGMGGSDTQYF. The V call is TRBV7-9, the J call TRBJ2-3, with TRBD2 matching 7 bases. The V gene's germline CDR1 is SEHNR and CDR2 FQNEAQ (reference sequence). V was pared by 2 bases and J by 4 bases, with 9 bases of the junction left unmatched. The CDR3 runs to 16 residues.

The chain carries TRBV9 and TRBJ1-6; D gene ambiguous. The germline V and J ends were trimmed by 3 bases and 7 bases, with 11 bases remaining between them. The CDR3 length is 14 residues. Germline V gene sequence: CDR1 SGDLS, CDR2 YYNGEE. The CDR3 coding sequence is TGTGCCAGCAGCGGAGAGGTCTCCAATTCACCCCTCCACTTT. It specifies CASSGEVSNSPLHF.

The chain links TRBV5-8 to TRBJ1-3, with D unclear. Trimming shortened V by 2 bases and J by 4 bases, and 4 bases separated the two germline ends. Germline V lookup: CDR1 SGHTS, CDR2 YDEGEE. The CDR3 has 12 amino acids. Written as DNA, the CDR3 is TGTGCCAGCAGCTTCCAGGGAAACACCATATATTTT. This translates into CASSFQGNTIYF.

As regards this clone: The sample carries other DNA sequences with the same CDR3. The chain couples TRBV11-3 to TRBJ2-5; D is unresolved. Germline loops: CDR1 SGHNT, CDR2 YENEEA. Trimming shortened V by 1 base and J by 2 bases, and 5 bases separated the two germline ends. CDR3 length: 13 residues. The CDR3 bases are TGTGCCAGCAGCTTAGGGCAGCAAGAGACCCAGTACTTC. It yields the protein CASSLGQQETQYF. The full variable domain, with the rest looked up from reference TRBV11-3 and TRBJ2-5, is EAGVVQSPRYKIIEKKQPVAFWCNPISGHNTLYWYLQNLGQGPELLIRYENEEAVDDSQLPKDRFSAERLKGVDSTLKIQPAELGDSAVYLCASSLGQQETQYFGPGTRLLVL.

The chain couples TRBV4-1 to TRBJ2-7; a possible D gene is TRBD2 (5 bases). V lost 0 bases and J 3 bases, leaving 12 bases between the germline ends. Germline values: CDR1 MGHRA, CDR2 YSYEKL. The CDR3 has 15 residues. CDR3 sequence (DNA): TGCGCCAGCAGCCAAGATCCGGGGAGTAACTACGAGCAGTACTTC. This encodes CASSQDPGSNYEQYF.

The V gene is TRBV19, the J gene TRBJ2-3; 11 bases match TRBD2. From germline, CDR1 is LNHDA and CDR2 SQIVND (reference sequence). The CDR3 contains 16 residues. V shed 5 bases, J shed 5 bases, and the junction held 9 bases outside the gene matches. The CDR3 loop reads CASSLLLAGVRDTQYF. The CDR3 region has the DNA TGTGCCAGTAGTCTTCTACTAGCGGGAGTGCGAGATACGCAGTATTTT.

The chain recombines TRBV2 with TRBJ2-3; 11 bases map to TRBD2. CDR1 SNHLY and CDR2 FYNNEI come from the germline V gene. The CDR3 is 16 amino acids. The V gene end was trimmed by 5 bases and the J gene end by 2 bases; junction bases not matched to a gene: 6. This CDR3 reads CASSQGTSGNTDTQYF. As DNA, the CDR3 is TGTGCCAGCAGTCAGGGGACTAGCGGCAACACAGATACGCAGTATTTT.

The rearrangement joins TRBV6-5 to TRBJ1-1, with D hard to call. The V end was cut by 2 bases, the J end by 9 bases, with 7 bases between. The CDR3 is made up of 11 amino acids. CDR1 MNHEY and CDR2 SVGAGI come from the germline V gene. The CDR3 nucleotides read TGTGCCAGCAGTTACGGGCCCCAAGCTTTCTTT. Its protein is CASSYGPQAFF.

The V and J genes are TRBV29-1 and TRBJ1-1; no clear D. This CDR3 has 14 residues. Germline CDR1 SQVTM, CDR2 ANQGSEA. V gave up 6 bases and J gave up 1 base, with 15 bases separating them. CDR3 amino acids: CSVVRPRTNTEAFF. The CDR3 DNA reads TGCAGCGTCGTGAGACCCAGGACGAACACTGAAGCTTTCTTT. The entire variable domain, with the rest obtained from reference TRBV29-1 and TRBJ1-1, is as follows: SAVISQKPSRDICQRGTSLTIQCQVDSQVTMMFWYRQQPGQSLTLIATANQGSEATYESGFVIDKFPISRPNLTFSTLTVSNMSPEDSSIYLCSVVRPRTNTEAFFGQGTRLTVV.

The chain carries TRBV7-8 and TRBJ2-7, with TRBD2 matching over 11 bases. The CDR3 contains 15 residues. CDR1 SGHVS and CDR2 FQNEAQ come from the germline V gene. V shed 6 bases and J 3 bases; nucleotides not matched to a gene: 7. CDR3 coding DNA: TGTGCCAGCAGGGGAGCCGGGACTAGCGGCTACGAGCAGTACTTC. Translation: CASRGAGTSGYEQYF.

The CDR3 coding sequence is TGTGCCAGCAGCGTAGGGATCGAGACTTCCTACGAGCAGTACTTC. Translating gives CASSVGIETSYEQYF. The rearrangement joins TRBV9 to TRBJ2-7; D is unclear. Germline CDR1 is SGDLS and CDR2 is YYNGEE. Deletions cut 0 bases from V and 1 base from J, with 11 bases between. This CDR3 has 15 residues.

Comment on this clone: The same CDR3 arises from other DNA sequences in this sample as well. This chain joins TRBV18 and TRBJ1-6; no clear D gene. The CDR3 has 14 residues. V was cut by 4 bases and J by 5 bases, with 9 bases left in between. Germline V gene sequence: CDR1 KGHSH, CDR2 LQKENI. CDR3 in amino acids: CASSLGQDNSPLHF. CDR3 DNA sequence: TGTGCCAGCTCACTCGGCCAGGATAATTCACCCCTCCACTTT.

For this clone: The sample carries other DNA sequences with the same CDR3. The gene calls are TRBV6-1 and TRBJ1-1; weak D call: TRBD1 (6 bases). Germline lookup yields CDR1 MNHNS and CDR2 SASEGT. This CDR3 has 13 residues. V was pared by 4 bases and J by 1 base, with 7 bases between. CDR3 sequence (DNA): TGTGCCAGCAGTGCGACAGGGAACACTGAAGCTTTCTTT. It specifies CASSATGNTEAFF.

The chain links TRBV21-1 to TRBJ2-7; the D segment call TRBD2 is taken from the table without a DNA check. TRBV21-1 is annotated as a pseudogene. The CDR3 has 19 residues. The CDR3 here is CASIFKRGGDCPLTYEQYF. In DNA, the CDR3 is TGTGCCAGCATCTTTAAAAGGGGAGGGGACTGCCCACTTACCTACGAGCAGTACTTC.

This sequence joins TRBV9 and TRBJ2-1, with D perhaps matching TRBD1 or TRBD2 (5 bases each). This CDR3 is built from 14 residues. Trimming left V 2 bases short and J 8 bases short, with 14 bases between. Germline CDR1 SGDLS, CDR2 YYNGEE. As DNA, the CDR3 is TGTGCCAGCAGCGTCACCGCTTTGGGGGATGAGCAGTTCTTC. This translates into CASSVTALGDEQFF.

V usage is TRBV7-3 and J usage is TRBJ2-1, with D possibly TRBD2 on 6 matching bases. The CDR3 consists of 13 residues. The V gene's germline CDR1 is SGHTA and CDR2 FQGTGA. Trimming shortened V by 4 bases and J by 8 bases, and 12 bases separated the two germline ends. The CDR3 region is CASSSGRRDEQFF. The CDR3 DNA reads TGTGCCAGCAGCTCAGGACGGAGGGATGAGCAGTTCTTC.